The next 12 T cell receptor beta chains were all read from a single sample in a study of blood T cells in healthy people across ages. A second 7 to 11 cycle PCR used barcoded and J-beta primers. In TCRdb, the 5' RACE reads were re-called with MiXCR into one record per CDR3 protein. In the table there are 650,000 to 1,000,000 distinct CDR3 sequences, about half of which are singletons. The sequenced material came from blood. Source of these receptors: an elderly man in good health.

J is TRBJ2-5 and V is TRBV4-1, with 9 nucleotides matching TRBD2. The J call is doubtful: the DNA matches TRBJ2-7 better. This CDR3 has 16 residues. CDR1 and CDR2 from the germline V gene are MGHRA and YSYEKL. The CDR3 DNA follows: TGCGCCAGCAGCCAAGGCCGCGGGGGGGGCTTCTACGAGCAGTACTTC. Protein product: CASSQGRGGGFYEQYF.

In this sample, this clonotype turned up a few times. The chain uses TRBV6-1 and TRBJ2-7, with D unresolved. The J call may be incorrect, as the DNA end agrees better with TRBJ2-5. CDR1 and CDR2 (germline): MNHNS, SASEGT. The CDR3 has 12 residues. This chain's CDR3 is CASTYRQETQYF. The CDR3 region has the DNA TGTGCCAGCACTTATCGACAAGAGACCCAGTACTTC.

The rearrangement joins TRBV20-1 to TRBJ2-4; 7 bases are shared with TRBD1. Germline V lookup: CDR1 DFQATT, CDR2 SNEGSKA (reference sequence). The CDR3 loop spans 14 amino acids. Losses at the gene ends were 4 bases for V and 0 bases for J; bases not matched to a gene: 3. The CDR3 spells CSAMGQRAKNIQYF. CDR3 DNA: TGCAGTGCTATGGGACAGCGAGCCAAAAACATTCAGTACTTC.

There are a few counts of this clonotype. This chain connects TRBV19 to TRBJ2-3; 10 nucleotides agree with TRBD2. Germline CDR1 and CDR2: LNHDA and SQIVND (reference sequence). The trim removed 3 bases at V and 2 bases at J, leaving 5 bases unmatched. The CDR3 spans 16 residues. The DNA of the CDR3 is TGTGCCAGTAGTATTTCACTAGCGGGACTCACAGATACGCAGTATTTT. Translated, it gives CASSISLAGLTDTQYF.

This clonotype was detected a few times. The V call is TRBV14, the J call TRBJ2-7, with TRBD2 as a possible D gene (6 bases). CDR3 length: 14 amino acids. In germline, CDR1 is SGHDN, CDR2 FVKESK. With 4 bases removed from V and 6 bases from J, the gap between germline ends came to 16 bases. The CDR3 DNA reads TGTGCCAGCAGCCCCCCAGGGAGGATGGGCGAGCAGTACTTC. This encodes CASSPPGRMGEQYF.

The chain recombines TRBV20-1 with TRBJ2-5, with D possibly matching TRBD2 (6 bases). The DNA end is a closer match to TRBJ2-7, so the J assignment may be wrong. Germline loops: CDR1 DFQATT, CDR2 SNEGSKA (reference sequence). The CDR3 spans 14 residues. Written as DNA, the CDR3 is TGCAGTGCTAGACAGGGACTTCGGTCCTACGAGCAGTACTTC. Its translation is CSARQGLRSYEQYF.

This sequence joins TRBV6-2 or TRBV6-3 and TRBJ2-1; D might be TRBD2 (6 bases). This CDR3 is built from 16 residues. Germline CDR1 reads MNHEY; CDR2 reads SVGEGT. Trimming left V 2 bases short and J 4 bases short, with 15 bases between. CDR3 nucleotide sequence: TGTGCCAGCAGTTACGACGAGGGAGGCGGGTACAATGAGCAGTTCTTC. Its translation: CASSYDEGGGYNEQFF.

V is TRBV7-8 and J is TRBJ2-7, with D perhaps TRBD1 (5 bases). V was cut by 1 base and J by 2 bases, with 15 bases left in between. The CDR3 spans 16 residues. Germline-derived CDR1 and CDR2 are SGHVS and FQNEAQ. The CDR3 DNA follows: TGTGCCAGCAGCTTAGAAGGGGCTGGCGGCGCCTACGAGCAGTACTTC. This encodes CASSLEGAGGAYEQYF. Drawing the rest from reference TRBV7-8 and TRBJ2-7, the complete variable domain is GAGVSQSPRYKVAKRGQDVALRCDPISGHVSLFWYQQALGQGPEFLTYFQNEAQLDKSGLPSDRFFAERPEGSVSTLKIQRTQQEDSAVYLCASSLEGAGGAYEQYFGPGTRLTVT.

About this clonotype: Given a much more abundant clone one base away, this may be a read error. The CDR3 here is CSASLETQFF. CDR3 sequence (DNA): TGCAGTGCTAGTTTGGAGACCCAGTTCTTC. The J gene is TRBJ2-1, the V gene TRBV20-1; D remains ambiguous. Germline V lookup: CDR1 DFQATT, CDR2 SNEGSKA (reference sequence). The CDR3 spans 10 residues. Trimming cost V 3 bases and J 13 bases, with 10 bases left between them.

This clonotype has a single count. The chain links TRBV5-5 to TRBJ2-4, with TRBD1 identical over 7 bases. The closer fit of TRBJ2-7 to the DNA end suggests the J call may be wrong. Per germline, CDR1 SGHKS and CDR2 YYEKEE (reference sequence). CDR3 length equals 17 residues. CDR3 sequence (DNA): TGTGCCAGCAGCTTGAAGGGGGCAGGGGCGGGTGGCTACGAGCAGTACTTC. Encoded protein: CASSLKGAGAGGYEQYF.

The rearrangement links TRBV6-6 to TRBJ2-3; 8 bases are a match to TRBD2. The CDR3 sequence is 15 residues long. V was pared by 0 bases and J by 9 bases, with 8 bases of the junction left unmatched. Germline assignment: CDR1 MNHNY and CDR2 SVGAGI (reference sequence). The CDR3 loop reads CASSYSSLGGGTQYF. For the CDR3, the DNA is TGTGCCAGCAGTTACTCGAGCCTCGGGGGGGGCACGCAGTATTTT.

This rearrangement joins TRBV20-1 to TRBJ2-2, with D possibly matching TRBD1 (6 bases). This CDR3 region has 16 residues. The germline gives CDR1 DFQATT, CDR2 SNEGSKA (reference sequence). V lost 1 base and J lost 5, with 17 bases in between. CDR3 nucleotides: TGCAGTGCTAGAGTAGACACACAGGGTTTGACCGGGGAGCTGTTTTTT. This translates into CSARVDTQGLTGELFF.